Presented here are 18 T cell receptor beta chains from one specimen sequenced in a study of OX40 agonist ivuxolimab in advanced cancers. Clones were read by immunoSEQ multiplex PCR, and TCRdb kept only the in-frame ones, dropping some. The repertoire holds about 26,000 clones, with roughly 85% as singletons. The sample was CD4+ or CD8+ T cells sorted from blood, taken in a trial of the OX40 agonist ivuxolimab. Receptor source: an adult with an advanced solid tumor such as melanoma, head and neck, liver or kidney cancer.

V is TRBV18 and J is TRBJ1-1; D unclear. Per germline, CDR1 KGHSH and CDR2 LQKENI. This CDR3 contains 14 residues. Trimming removed 0 bases from V and 2 bases from J, with 7 bases in between. This CDR3 is CASSPPSGNTEAFF. The CDR3 region has the DNA TGTGCCAGCTCACCACCTTCGGGAAACACTGAAGCTTTCTTT. Full variable domain (rest looked up from reference TRBV18 and TRBJ1-1): NAGVMQNPRHLVRRRGQEARLRCSPMKGHSHVYWYRQLPEEGLKFMVYLQKENIIDESGMPKERFSAEFPKEGPSILRIQQVVRGDSAAYFCASSPPSGNTEAFFGQGTRLTVV.

V usage is TRBV6-1 and J usage is TRBJ1-4, with 9 bases fitting TRBD1. V shed 3 bases, J shed 5 bases, and the junction held 7 bases outside the gene matches. Germline CDR1 MNHNS, CDR2 SASEGT. This CDR3 contains 16 residues. CDR3 residues: CASSEGTGFRNEKLFF. The CDR3 DNA is TGTGCCAGCAGTGAGGGGACAGGGTTTCGCAATGAAAAACTGTTTTTT.

The chain employs TRBV19 and TRBJ2-4, with a tentative D call TRBD1 (5 bases). Germline loops: CDR1 LNHDA, CDR2 SQIVND (reference sequence). V lost 0 bases and J 8 bases, leaving 14 bases between the germline ends. The CDR3 loop spans 15 amino acids. CDR3: CASSIDLSPGHIQYF. The CDR3 nucleotides read TGTGCCAGTAGTATAGATCTATCGCCAGGGCACATTCAGTACTTC.

The V and J genes are TRBV4-3 and TRBJ1-5; maybe TRBD1 (5 bases). CDR3 length: 15 amino acids. V dropped 0 bases and J dropped 4 bases, with 10 bases sitting between them. The germline V gene has CDR1 LGHNA and CDR2 YSLEER. Written as DNA, the CDR3 is TGCGCCAGCAGCCAAGATAGGTCAGGGAATCAGCCCCAGCATTTT. Translation: CASSQDRSGNQPQHF.

V and J are TRBV6-5 and TRBJ2-7; D tentatively reads TRBD1 or TRBD2 (5 bases each). V was cut by 6 bases and J by 3 bases, with 15 bases left in between. The germline V gene has CDR1 MNHEY and CDR2 SVGAGI. The CDR3 is made up of 14 amino acids. The CDR3 nucleotides read TGTGCCAGCAGCCACCTCGGGACCGACTACGAGCAGTACTTC. This translates into CASSHLGTDYEQYF.

In this sample, this clone turned up once. The rearrangement uses TRBV7-3 and TRBJ2-2; TRBD2 matches 10 bases. Germline V gene data show CDR1 as SGHTA and CDR2 as FQGTGA. Germline trimming cut 5 bases from V and 8 bases from J; bases unmatched to any gene: 5. The CDR3 loop spans 14 amino acids. As DNA, the CDR3 is TGTGCCAGCAGCGCGTTGACTAGCGGGGGGGAGCTGTTTTTT. Its protein product is CASSALTSGGELFF.

The chain couples TRBV7-6 to TRBJ2-1, with D possibly being TRBD2 (5 bases). This CDR3 contains 14 residues. Trimming left V 5 bases short and J 6 bases short, with 14 bases between. CDR1 is SGHVS, CDR2 FNYEAQ, per germline. This chain's CDR3 is CASSPRGHINEQFF. The CDR3 bases are TGTGCCAGCAGCCCCAGAGGGCACATCAATGAGCAGTTCTTC.

The gene calls are TRBV6-5 and TRBJ1-1, with no clear D. The V gene lost 2 bases and the J gene lost 1 base, with 14 bases spanning the gap. The germline V gene has CDR1 MNHEY and CDR2 SVGAGI. The CDR3 has 16 residues. The DNA for the CDR3 is TGTGCCAGCAGTTACAAGTTGAGGGTTTGGAACACTGAAGCTTTCTTT. As protein: CASSYKLRVWNTEAFF.

The V gene is TRBV6-1, the J gene TRBJ1-5, with unresolved D. The V gene's germline CDR1 is MNHNS and CDR2 SASEGT. V was pared by 2 bases and J by 0 bases, with 17 bases between. The CDR3 runs to 18 residues. CDR3 coding DNA: TGTGCCAGCAGTGAAAGGACCTGGAGTGTTGGTAGCAATCAGCCCCAGCATTTT. As protein: CASSERTWSVGSNQPQHF.

The V gene is TRBV6-5, the J gene TRBJ2-1, with 9 bases fitting TRBD1. The V and J ends lost 6 bases and 8 bases, in that order; junction bases with no gene match: 11. The CDR3 length is 15 residues. Germline CDR1 is MNHEY and CDR2 is SVGAGI. As DNA, the CDR3 is TGTGCCAGCAGATTGGGGACAGGGATTTATGATGAGCAGTTCTTC. Encoded protein: CASRLGTGIYDEQFF.

The table lists this clone with a few counts. The rearrangement uses TRBV19 and TRBJ2-7; TRBD1 matches at 8 bases. Germline V gene sequence: CDR1 LNHDA, CDR2 SQIVND (reference sequence). The length of the CDR3 is 12 residues. The V gene end was trimmed by 4 bases and the J gene end by 5 bases; junction bases not matched to a gene: 1. The CDR3 here is CASSRTGHEQYF. CDR3 DNA sequence: TGTGCCAGTAGTAGGACAGGGCACGAGCAGTACTTC.

The chain recombines TRBV7-8 with TRBJ1-2; D may be TRBD1 (5 bases). This CDR3 region has 13 residues. The germline V and J ends were trimmed by 3 bases and 7 bases, with 12 bases remaining between them. CDR1 SGHVS and CDR2 FQNEAQ come from the germline V gene. CDR3 nucleotide sequence: TGTGCCAGCAGCTTCGACAGTCCTCGTGGCTACACCTTC. It encodes CASSFDSPRGYTF.

This chain uses TRBV5-5 with TRBJ2-7, with 7 nucleotides matching TRBD2. CDR3 length: 14 residues. Germline V gives CDR1 SGHKS, CDR2 YYEKEE (reference sequence). V shed 1 base and J 2 bases; nucleotides not matched to a gene: 3. CDR3 region: CASSLYREAYEQYF. Here the CDR3 DNA reads TGTGCCAGCAGCTTGTACCGGGAGGCCTACGAGCAGTACTTC.

This chain links TRBV28 with TRBJ1-5; TRBD1 is a possible D gene (5 bases). Germline CDR1 and CDR2: MDHEN and SYDVKM. CDR3 length: 15 residues. The V end was cut by 1 base, the J end by 5 bases, with 12 bases between. DNA of the CDR3: TGTGCCAGCAGTTTATCGCCGGGGGGGGATCAGCCCCAGCATTTT. Its translation: CASSLSPGGDQPQHF.

The J gene is TRBJ1-4, the V gene TRBV4-3; tentative D call: TRBD1 (5 bases). Germline CDR1 reads LGHNA; CDR2 reads YSLEER. This CDR3 contains 15 residues. The V end was cut by 0 bases, the J end by 5 bases, with 10 bases between. DNA of the CDR3: TGCGCCAGCAGCCAAGATCGGGACGGGAATGAAAAACTGTTTTTT. Its protein product is CASSQDRDGNEKLFF.

The V gene is TRBV27, the J gene TRBJ2-2; 7 nucleotides agree with TRBD2. The V segment lost 3 bases and the J segment 3 bases; nucleotides outside the gene matches: 1. The CDR3 runs to 14 residues. Germline V gives CDR1 MNHEY, CDR2 SMNVEV (reference sequence). The CDR3 sequence: CASSFLADTGELFF. DNA for the CDR3: TGTGCCAGCAGTTTCCTAGCGGACACCGGGGAGCTGTTTTTT.

This clone showed up just a few times. The chain couples TRBV2 to TRBJ2-1; D remains ambiguous. V lost 2 bases and J 4 bases, leaving 9 bases between the germline ends. CDR3 length: 14 amino acids. Germline V gene data show CDR1 as SNHLY and CDR2 as FYNNEI. CDR3 bases: TGTGCCAGCAGTGAAATCCTGACGTACAATGAGCAGTTCTTC. Its protein is CASSEILTYNEQFF.

The chain is built from TRBV27 and TRBJ1-1; 7 bases fit TRBD1. The J segment lost 3 bases and the V segment lost 3 bases, leaving 4 bases of the junction unmatched. The CDR3 contains 14 residues. Germline V CDR1 and CDR2: MNHEY, SMNVEV (reference sequence). The CDR3 coding sequence is TGTGCCAGCAGTTTGACAGGGTGGGACACTGAAGCTTTCTTT. Its translation: CASSLTGWDTEAFF.